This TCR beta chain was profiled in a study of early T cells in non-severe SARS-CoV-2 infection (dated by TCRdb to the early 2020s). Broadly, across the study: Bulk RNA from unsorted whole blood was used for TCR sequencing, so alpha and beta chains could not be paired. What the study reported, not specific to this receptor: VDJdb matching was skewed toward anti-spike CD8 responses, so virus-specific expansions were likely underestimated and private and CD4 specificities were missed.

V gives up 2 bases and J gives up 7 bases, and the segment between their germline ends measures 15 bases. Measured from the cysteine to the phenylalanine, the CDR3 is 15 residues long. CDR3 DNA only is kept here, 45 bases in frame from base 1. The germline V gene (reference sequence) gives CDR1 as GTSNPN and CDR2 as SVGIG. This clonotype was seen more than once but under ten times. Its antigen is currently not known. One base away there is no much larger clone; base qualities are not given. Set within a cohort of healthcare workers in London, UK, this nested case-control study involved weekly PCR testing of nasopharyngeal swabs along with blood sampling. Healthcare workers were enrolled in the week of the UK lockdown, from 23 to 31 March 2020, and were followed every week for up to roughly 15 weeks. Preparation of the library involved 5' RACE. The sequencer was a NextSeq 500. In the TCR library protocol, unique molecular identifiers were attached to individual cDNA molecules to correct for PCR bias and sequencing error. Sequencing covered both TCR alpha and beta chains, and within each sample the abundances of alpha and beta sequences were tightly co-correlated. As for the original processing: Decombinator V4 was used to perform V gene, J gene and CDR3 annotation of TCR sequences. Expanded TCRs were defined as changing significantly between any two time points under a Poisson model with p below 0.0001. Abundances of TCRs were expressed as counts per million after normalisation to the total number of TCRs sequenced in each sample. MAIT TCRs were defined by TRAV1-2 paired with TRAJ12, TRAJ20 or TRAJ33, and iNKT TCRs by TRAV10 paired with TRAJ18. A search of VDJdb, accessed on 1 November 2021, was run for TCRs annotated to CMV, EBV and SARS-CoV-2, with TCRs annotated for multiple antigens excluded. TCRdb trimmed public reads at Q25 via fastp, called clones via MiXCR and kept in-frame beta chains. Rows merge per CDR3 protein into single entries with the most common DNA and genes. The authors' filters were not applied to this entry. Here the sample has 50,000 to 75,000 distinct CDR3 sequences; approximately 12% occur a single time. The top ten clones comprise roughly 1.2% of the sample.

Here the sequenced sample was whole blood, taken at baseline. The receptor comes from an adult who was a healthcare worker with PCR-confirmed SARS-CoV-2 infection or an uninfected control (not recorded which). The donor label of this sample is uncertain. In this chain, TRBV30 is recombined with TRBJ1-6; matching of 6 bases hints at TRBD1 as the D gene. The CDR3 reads CAWSIRGLKNSPLHF. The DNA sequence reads TGTGCCTGGAGTATCAGGGGTCTAAAAAATTCACCCCTCCACTTT.